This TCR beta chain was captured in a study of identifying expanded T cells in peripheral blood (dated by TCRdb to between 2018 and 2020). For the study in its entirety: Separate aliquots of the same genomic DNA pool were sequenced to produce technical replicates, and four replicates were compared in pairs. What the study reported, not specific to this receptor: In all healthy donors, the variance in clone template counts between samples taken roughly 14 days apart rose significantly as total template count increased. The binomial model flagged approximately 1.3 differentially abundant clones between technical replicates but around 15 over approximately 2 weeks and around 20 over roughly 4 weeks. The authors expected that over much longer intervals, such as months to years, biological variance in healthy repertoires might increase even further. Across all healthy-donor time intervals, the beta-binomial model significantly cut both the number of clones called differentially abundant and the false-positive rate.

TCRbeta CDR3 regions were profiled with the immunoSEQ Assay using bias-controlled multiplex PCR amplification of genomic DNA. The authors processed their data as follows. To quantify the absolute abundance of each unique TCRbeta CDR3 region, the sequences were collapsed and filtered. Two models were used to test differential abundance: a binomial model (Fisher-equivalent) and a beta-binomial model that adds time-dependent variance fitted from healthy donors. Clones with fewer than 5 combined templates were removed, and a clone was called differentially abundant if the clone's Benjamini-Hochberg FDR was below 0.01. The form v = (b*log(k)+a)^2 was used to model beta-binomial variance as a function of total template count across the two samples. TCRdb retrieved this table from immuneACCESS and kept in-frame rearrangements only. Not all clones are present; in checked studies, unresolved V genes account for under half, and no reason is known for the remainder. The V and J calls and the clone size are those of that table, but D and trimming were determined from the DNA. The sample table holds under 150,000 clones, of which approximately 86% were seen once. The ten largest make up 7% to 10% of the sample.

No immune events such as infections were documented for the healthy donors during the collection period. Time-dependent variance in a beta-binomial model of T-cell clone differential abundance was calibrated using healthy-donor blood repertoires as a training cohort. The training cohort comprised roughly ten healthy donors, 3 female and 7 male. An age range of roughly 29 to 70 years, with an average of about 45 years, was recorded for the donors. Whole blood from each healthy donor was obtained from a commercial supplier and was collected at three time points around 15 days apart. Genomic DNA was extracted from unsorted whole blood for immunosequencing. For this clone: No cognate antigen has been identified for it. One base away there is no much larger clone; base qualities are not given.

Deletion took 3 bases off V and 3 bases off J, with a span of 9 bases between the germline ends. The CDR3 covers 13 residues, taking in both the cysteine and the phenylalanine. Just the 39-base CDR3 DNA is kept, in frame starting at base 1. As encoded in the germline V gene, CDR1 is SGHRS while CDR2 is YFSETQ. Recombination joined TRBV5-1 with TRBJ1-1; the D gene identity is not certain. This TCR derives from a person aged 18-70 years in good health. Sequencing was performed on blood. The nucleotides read TGCGCCAGCAGCTGGCAAGCGGACACTGAAGCTTTCTTT. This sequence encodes CASSWQADTEAFF.